What follows are 14 T cell receptor beta chains derived from one specimen sequenced in a study of Ad26.COV2.S vaccination and SARS-CoV-2 variants. Sequencing used immunoSEQ multiplex PCR; TCRdb keeps in-frame clones, though not all of them. This table holds more than 300,000 clones, 85% found once. The treatment here: roughly 18 received Ad26.COV2.S at low or high dose, single or two shots; about 5 received placebo; per-sample allocation not given. Day 63 following the first vaccine or placebo injection was when the samples were taken. The source was peripheral blood, collected in a trial of Ad26.COV2.S vaccine versus placebo. The receptors were sampled from a person aged 18-65 years who received the Ad26.COV2.S COVID-19 vaccine or a placebo.

This chain links TRBV5-1 with TRBJ1-1; possible D gene TRBD1, 6 bases. The CDR3 covers 15 residues. The germline CDR1 and CDR2 sequences are SGHRS and YFSETQ. The germline V and J ends were trimmed by 0 bases and 1 base, with 10 bases remaining between them. This CDR3 reads CASSLVGGQNTEAFF. The CDR3 DNA reads as TGCGCCAGCAGCTTGGTGGGGGGACAGAACACTGAAGCTTTCTTT.

This chain uses TRBV12-5 with TRBJ2-7; no definite D call. CDR1 and CDR2 from the germline V gene are LGHNT and FRNRAP. The CDR3 covers 14 residues. Trimming pared 1 base from V and 3 bases from J, leaving 10 bases between. In DNA, the CDR3 is TGTGCTAGTGGTTTGGCCCCGAATTACTACGAGCAGTACTTC. Residues: CASGLAPNYYEQYF.

In DNA, the CDR3 is TGTGCCAGCAGCTTAAAAGTGACAGCTGAAGCTTTCTTT. Translated: CASSLKVTAEAFF. The chain carries TRBV11-1 and TRBJ1-1, with TRBD1 as a possible D gene (5 bases). Between the trimmed V and J ends, which lost 2 bases and 6 bases, there was a span of 10 bases. The CDR3 has 13 residues. CDR1 is SGHAT and CDR2 is FQDESV in the germline V gene (reference sequence).

V and J are TRBV6-5 and TRBJ2-5, with D tentatively TRBD1 (7 bases). Deletions cut 0 bases from V and 5 bases from J, with 10 bases between. This CDR3 contains 14 residues. Germline CDR1 is MNHEY and CDR2 is SVGAGI. The CDR3 reads CASSYSTGRETQYF. The CDR3 DNA sequence: TGTGCCAGCAGTTACTCGACAGGGAGGGAGACCCAGTACTTC.

The rearrangement links TRBV27 to TRBJ2-3; 11 bases map to TRBD1. Losses at the gene ends were 0 bases for V and 3 bases for J; bases not matched to a gene: 5. Germline CDR1 and CDR2: MNHEY and SMNVEV (reference sequence). There are 17 residues in the CDR3. The CDR3 DNA sequence: TGTGCCAGCAGTTTATCGGTGGGGACAGGGGGAACAGATACGCAGTATTTT. Translating gives CASSLSVGTGGTDTQYF.

The chain joins TRBV28 to TRBJ2-1, with TRBD1 matching over 9 bases. Per germline, CDR1 MDHEN and CDR2 SYDVKM. V gave up 4 bases and J gave up 4 bases; unmatched junction bases: 5. The CDR3 sequence is 15 residues long. CDR3 DNA sequence: TGTGCCAGCAGTTCAACAGGGGGCCCATACAATGAGCAGTTCTTC. Protein sequence: CASSSTGGPYNEQFF.

The chain couples TRBV19 to TRBJ1-1; a possible D gene is TRBD1 (6 bases). This CDR3 is 16 amino acids long. CDR1 and CDR2 (germline): LNHDA, SQIVND (reference sequence). The ends were cut back, 8 bases at V and 6 bases at J, with 25 bases in the middle. The CDR3 sequence: CASGRGGTAPGPEAFF. The CDR3 coding sequence is TGTGCCAGTGGTAGGGGGGGAACAGCTCCTGGCCCTGAAGCTTTCTTT.

The J gene is TRBJ2-1, the V gene TRBV7-3; the match to TRBD2 covers 7 bases. The CDR3 is 13 amino acids. Germline CDR1 and CDR2: SGHTA and FQGTGA. Germline trimming cut 0 bases from V and 8 bases from J; bases unmatched to any gene: 1. CDR3 in amino acids: CASSLTRGDEQFF. The CDR3 DNA reads as TGTGCCAGCAGCTTAACTCGGGGGGATGAGCAGTTCTTC. The full variable domain, its missing parts supplied by reference TRBV7-3 and TRBJ2-1, is GAGVSQTPSNKVTEKGKYVELRCDPISGHTALYWYRQSLGQGPEFLIYFQGTGAADDSGLPNDRFFAVRPEGSVSTLKIQRTERGDSAVYLCASSLTRGDEQFFGPGTRLTVL.

This clone has a single count. J is TRBJ2-3 and V is TRBV21-1; TRBD2, as called in the table, went unchecked against the DNA. TRBV21-1 is a pseudogene locus. This CDR3 is built from 18 residues. CDR3 amino acids: CASSKTGTSGEETDTQYF. The DNA of the CDR3 is TGTGCCAGCAGCAAAACAGGGACTAGCGGGGAAGAGACAGATACGCAGTATTTT.

The J gene is TRBJ2-7, the V gene TRBV5-6, with 7 bases fitting TRBD2. The length of the CDR3 is 18 residues. With V trimmed by 0 bases and J by 5 bases, 17 bases remained unmatched. From germline, CDR1 is SGHDT and CDR2 YYEEEE. The CDR3 sequence: CASSLGPPHRTRSDEQYF. The CDR3, as DNA: TGTGCCAGCAGCTTGGGGCCCCCGCATAGGACTAGGTCGGACGAGCAGTACTTC.

This clone was observed a few times. This chain links TRBV1 with TRBJ1-2; the table's D call, TRBD1, was not checked against the DNA. TRBV1 is reported as a pseudogene. The CDR3 spans 12 residues. In DNA, the CDR3 is TGCACCAGCAGCCAAGAAAAGGACAGGTTCCCCTTC. Protein sequence: CTSSQEKDRFPF.

This chain joins TRBV6-6 and TRBJ2-1; D gene unclear. V lost 5 bases and J 6 bases, leaving 23 bases between the germline ends. The CDR3 is 17 amino acids. Germline V gives CDR1 MNHNY, CDR2 SVGAGI (reference sequence). The CDR3 region is CASSPNLQRNPFNEQFF. CDR3 coding DNA: TGTGCCAGCAGTCCAAACCTACAGCGAAACCCATTCAATGAGCAGTTCTTC.

The count of this clone is one. CDR3 coding DNA: TGTGCCAGCAGAGGTACTCAGGGGGCAGTCTACGAGCAGTACTTC. This codes for CASRGTQGAVYEQYF. The chain carries TRBV6-5 and TRBJ2-7, with TRBD1 identical over 8 bases. Trimming cost V 6 bases and J 3 bases; bases outside gene matches: 10. Germline CDR1 MNHEY, CDR2 SVGAGI. The CDR3 sequence is 15 residues long.

The rearrangement links TRBV6-5 to TRBJ2-3; tentative D call: TRBD1 (5 bases). This CDR3 spans 11 amino acids. V was shortened by 9 bases and J by 6 bases, with 10 bases between the two germline ends. Germline V gives CDR1 MNHEY, CDR2 SVGAGI. DNA for the CDR3: TGTGCCAGTCAAGGGGCGGATACGCAGTATTTT. Translation gives CASQGADTQYF.